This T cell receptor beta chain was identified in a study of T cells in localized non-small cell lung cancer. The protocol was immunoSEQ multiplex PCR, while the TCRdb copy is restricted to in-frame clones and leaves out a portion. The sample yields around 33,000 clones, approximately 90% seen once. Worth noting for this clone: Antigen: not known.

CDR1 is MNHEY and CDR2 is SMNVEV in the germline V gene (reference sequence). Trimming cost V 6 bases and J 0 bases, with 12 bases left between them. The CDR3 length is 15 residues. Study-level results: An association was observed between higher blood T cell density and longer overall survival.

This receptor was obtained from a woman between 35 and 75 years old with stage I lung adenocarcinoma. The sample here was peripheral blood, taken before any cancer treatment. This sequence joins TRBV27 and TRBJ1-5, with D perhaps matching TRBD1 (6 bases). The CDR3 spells CASRMAGASNQPQHF. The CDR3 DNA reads TGTGCCAGCAGGATGGCGGGGGCTAGCAATCAGCCCCAGCATTTT.